Listed here are 15 T cell receptor beta chains from one sample, sequenced in a study of shared clonotypes between healthy human individuals (dated by TCRdb to 2020 to 2022). Receptor amplification or capture employed the immunoSEQ multiplex PCR assay. Held by TCRdb, this immuneACCESS table contains in-frame sequences only and omits some clones. Under half of the omission traces to an unresolved V gene where checked; the cause of the rest is unknown. The sample table holds approximately 2.3 million clones, of which 80% to 95% were seen once. The top ten constitute about 0.39% of the sample. The sequenced sample consisted of naive CD4+ T cells from PBMCs. The cell subset or site label on this specimen signifies: CD45RA+ positively selected. The source is a man aged 18 to 35 in good health. Some clones in this sample may be carry-over from other donors' samples.

In its sample, this clone was seen a few times. CDR3 amino acids: CASSYGQGFMGAFF. For the CDR3, the DNA is TGTGCCAGCAGCTACGGACAGGGCTTTATGGGAGCTTTCTTT. The V call is TRBV7-9, the J call TRBJ1-1; TRBD1 aligns across 8 bases. Unmatched junction bases numbered 11, after V lost 4 bases and J lost 10 bases. Germline loops: CDR1 SEHNR, CDR2 FQNEAQ (reference sequence). The CDR3 runs 14 residues. The full variable domain, its missing parts supplied by reference TRBV7-9 and TRBJ1-1, is DTGVSQNPRHKITKRGQNVTFRCDPISEHNRLYWYRQTLGQGPEFLTYFQNEAQLEKSRLLSDRFSAERPKGSFSTLEIQRTEQGDSAMYLCASSYGQGFMGAFFGQGTRLTVV.

V gene TRBV7-9 combines with J gene TRBJ2-1; TRBD2 might be the D (6 bases). Germline V lookup: CDR1 SEHNR, CDR2 FQNEAQ (reference sequence). CDR3 length: 16 amino acids. V lost 1 base to trimming and J lost 1 base, with 11 bases between them. CDR3 loop: CASSLGGGTSYNEQFF. Written as DNA, the CDR3 is TGTGCCAGCAGCTTAGGTGGCGGGACTTCCTACAATGAGCAGTTCTTC.

The V gene is TRBV5-4, the J gene TRBJ1-2, with a possible D match to TRBD1 (6 bases). The CDR3 runs 15 residues. Germline V lookup: CDR1 SGHNT, CDR2 YYREEE (reference sequence). Trimming removed 6 bases from V and 8 bases from J, with 23 bases in between. Here the CDR3 DNA reads TGTGCCAGCACCACGGTCGGGGGGCCCAGCGGGGGCTACACCTTC. Residues: CASTTVGGPSGGYTF.

About this clone itself: The same CDR3 also results from other DNA sequences found in this sample. The CDR3 region is CASSPQGGSSYEQYF. CDR3 nucleotides: TGTGCCAGCTCACCACAGGGAGGAAGCTCCTACGAGCAGTACTTC. The genes are TRBV18 and TRBJ2-7; tentative D call: TRBD2 (6 bases). The CDR3 is made up of 15 amino acids. CDR1 is KGHSH, CDR2 LQKENI, per germline. The V end lost 1 base, the J end lost 0 bases, and 10 bases lay between the germline ends.

The chain carries TRBV30 and TRBJ1-4, with D possibly being TRBD1 (5 bases). This CDR3 contains 13 residues. Germline V gene data show CDR1 as GTSNPN and CDR2 as SVGIG (reference sequence). The V and J ends lost 3 bases and 3 bases respectively, with 8 bases between them. The CDR3, as DNA: TGTGCCTGGAGCGGGGGGTCTAATGAAAAACTGTTTTTT. Translation gives CAWSGGSNEKLFF.

V and J are TRBV7-9 and TRBJ2-4; D unclear. V was pared by 5 bases and J by 6 bases, with 14 bases between. Germline CDR1 reads SEHNR; CDR2 reads FQNEAQ (reference sequence). CDR3 size: 14 residues. CDR3 nucleotides: TGTGCCAGCAGCAACCCGGTTGGAACAAACATTCAGTACTTC. This translates into CASSNPVGTNIQYF.

This clone was recorded only once. The rearrangement joins TRBV5-4 to TRBJ2-1, with 9 bases matching TRBD2. V shed 4 bases, J shed 10 bases, and the junction held 12 bases outside the gene matches. CDR1 and CDR2 (germline): SGHNT, YYREEE (reference sequence). The CDR3 runs 15 residues. The CDR3 protein is CASSRWAGGPGEQFF. In nucleotides, the CDR3 is TGTGCCAGCAGCAGGTGGGCGGGAGGGCCTGGGGAGCAGTTCTTC.

Regarding this clone: A junction end diverges from the germline sequence, so it may reflect a read error. The chain uses TRBV30 and TRBJ2-2; D may correspond to TRBD1 or TRBD2 (5 bases each). This CDR3 has 14 amino acids. The V gene's germline CDR1 is GTSNPN and CDR2 SVGIG (reference sequence). This chain's CDR3 is CAYYTGAKTGELFF. CDR3 in DNA: TGTGCCTACTACACCGGGGCGAAAACCGGGGAGCTGTTTTTT.

This sequence joins TRBV21-1 and TRBJ2-3; TRBD1, the D gene given by the table, was not confirmed from the DNA. TRBV21-1 counts as a pseudogene. The CDR3 runs to 15 residues. The CDR3 DNA reads as TGTGCCAGCAGCAACGGTCAGGGGCGGACCGATACGCAGTATTTT. Protein product: CASSNGQGRTDTQYF.

The chain couples TRBV6-4 to TRBJ2-1; 10 nucleotides line up with TRBD1. This CDR3 comprises 13 residues. Germline V lookup: CDR1 MRHNA, CDR2 SNTAGT. V dropped 5 bases and J dropped 9; count of bases not matched to a gene: 4. Here the CDR3 DNA reads TGTGCCAGCAGTTCGGACAGGGGGGGTGAGCAGTTCTTC. Its translation is CASSSDRGGEQFF.

Remarks on this clone: Other DNA sequences in this sample translate to the same CDR3. This chain joins TRBV5-1 and TRBJ2-2; possibly TRBD1 or TRBD2 for D (5 bases each). The CDR3 consists of 15 residues. V shed 4 bases and J shed 1 base, with 11 bases lying between them. Germline CDR1 and CDR2: SGHRS and YFSETQ. CDR3 sequence (DNA): TGCGCCAGCAGCCCGGGACGGCTGAACACCGGGGAGCTGTTTTTT. Translation: CASSPGRLNTGELFF.

The J gene is TRBJ1-1, the V gene TRBV2, with D unclear. Germline V gene sequence: CDR1 SNHLY, CDR2 FYNNEI. V was pared by 8 bases and J by 0 bases, with 10 bases between. The CDR3 has 13 residues. The CDR3 sequence: CASDQTMNTEAFF. The CDR3 DNA is TGTGCCAGCGATCAGACAATGAACACTGAAGCTTTCTTT.

The chain is built from TRBV28 and TRBJ2-7; TRBD1 might be the D (5 bases). Germline CDR1 and CDR2: MDHEN and SYDVKM. CDR3 length: 12 amino acids. The ends were cut back, 7 bases at V and 6 bases at J, with 13 bases in the middle. The CDR3 spells CASINRRGEQYF. The CDR3 region has the DNA TGTGCCAGCATCAACAGGCGAGGCGAGCAGTACTTC.

The chain joins TRBV4-1 to TRBJ2-7, with D possibly matching TRBD1 (7 bases). CDR1 is MGHRA and CDR2 is YSYEKL in the germline V gene. V was pared by 5 bases and J by 2 bases, with 16 bases between. The CDR3 runs 15 residues. The DNA for the CDR3 is TGCGCCAGCAGCACTCGGGAGAGGGGGCCCTACGAGCAGTACTTC. As protein: CASSTRERGPYEQYF.

V is TRBV29-1 and J is TRBJ2-2; no firm D call. V was cut by 7 bases and J by 2 bases, with 11 bases left in between. CDR3 length: 13 residues. Germline V gene sequence: CDR1 SQVTM, CDR2 ANQGSEA. This CDR3 is CSACKGNTGELFF. The CDR3 DNA follows: TGCAGCGCTTGTAAGGGTAACACCGGGGAGCTGTTTTTT.